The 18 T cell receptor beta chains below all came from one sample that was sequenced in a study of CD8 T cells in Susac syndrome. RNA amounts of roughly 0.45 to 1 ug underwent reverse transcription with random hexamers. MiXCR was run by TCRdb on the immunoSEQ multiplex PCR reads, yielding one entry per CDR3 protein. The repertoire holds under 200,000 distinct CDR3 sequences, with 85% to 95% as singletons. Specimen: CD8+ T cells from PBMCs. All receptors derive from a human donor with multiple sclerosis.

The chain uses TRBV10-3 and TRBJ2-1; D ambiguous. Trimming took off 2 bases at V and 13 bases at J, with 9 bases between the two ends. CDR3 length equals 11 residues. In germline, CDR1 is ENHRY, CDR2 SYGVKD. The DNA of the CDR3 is TGTGCCATCAGTGAGGTAGGGCATCAGTTCTTC. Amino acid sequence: CAISEVGHQFF.

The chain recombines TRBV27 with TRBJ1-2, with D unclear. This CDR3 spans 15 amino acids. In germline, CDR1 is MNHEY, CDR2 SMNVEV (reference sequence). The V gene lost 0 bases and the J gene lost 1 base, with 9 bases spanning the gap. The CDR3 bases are TGTGCCAGCAGTTTATCGGCCAGAATTAACTATGGCTACACCTTC. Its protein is CASSLSARINYGYTF.

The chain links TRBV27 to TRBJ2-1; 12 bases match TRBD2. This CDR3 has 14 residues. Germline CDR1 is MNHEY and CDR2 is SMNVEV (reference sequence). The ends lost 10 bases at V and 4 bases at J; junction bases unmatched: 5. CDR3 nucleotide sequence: TGTGCCATCAAACTAGCGGGAGGTTACAATGAGCAGTTCTTC. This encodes CAIKLAGGYNEQFF.

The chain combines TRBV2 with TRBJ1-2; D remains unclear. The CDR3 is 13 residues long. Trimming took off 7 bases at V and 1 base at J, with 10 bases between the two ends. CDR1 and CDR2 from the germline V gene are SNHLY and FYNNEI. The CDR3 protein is CASMGRNNYGYTF. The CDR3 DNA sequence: TGTGCCAGCATGGGCAGGAATAACTATGGCTACACCTTC.

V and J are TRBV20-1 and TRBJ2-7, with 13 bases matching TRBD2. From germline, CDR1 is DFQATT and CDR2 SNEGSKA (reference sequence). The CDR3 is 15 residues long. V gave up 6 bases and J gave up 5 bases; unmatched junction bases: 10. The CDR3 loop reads CSAMGLAGRVNEQYF. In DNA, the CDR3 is TGCAGTGCCATGGGACTAGCGGGGCGCGTGAACGAGCAGTACTTC.

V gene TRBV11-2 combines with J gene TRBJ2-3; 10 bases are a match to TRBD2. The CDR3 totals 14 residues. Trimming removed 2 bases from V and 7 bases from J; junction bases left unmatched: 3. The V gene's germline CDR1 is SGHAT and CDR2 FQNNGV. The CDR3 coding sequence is TGTGCCAGCAGCTTACAGCGGGAGGGCAATACGCAGTATTTT. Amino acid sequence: CASSLQREGNTQYF.

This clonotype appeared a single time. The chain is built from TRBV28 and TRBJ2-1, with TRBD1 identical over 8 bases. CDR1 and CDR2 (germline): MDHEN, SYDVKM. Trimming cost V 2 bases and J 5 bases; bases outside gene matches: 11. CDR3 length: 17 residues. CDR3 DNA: TGTGCCAGCAGTTTAAGCCCAGGGGGCGGCCTCCACAATGAGCAGTTCTTC. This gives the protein CASSLSPGGGLHNEQFF.

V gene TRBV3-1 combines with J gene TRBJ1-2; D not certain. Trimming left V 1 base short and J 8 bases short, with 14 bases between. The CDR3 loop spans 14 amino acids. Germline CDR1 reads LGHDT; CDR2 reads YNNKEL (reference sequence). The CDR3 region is CASSQVTVQQGYTF. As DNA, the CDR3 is TGTGCCAGCAGCCAAGTGACCGTTCAACAGGGCTACACCTTC.

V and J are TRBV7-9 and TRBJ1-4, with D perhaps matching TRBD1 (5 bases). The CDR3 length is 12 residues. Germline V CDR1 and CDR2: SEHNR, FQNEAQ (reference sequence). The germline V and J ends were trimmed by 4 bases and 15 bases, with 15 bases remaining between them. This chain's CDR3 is CASSSPRDGLFF. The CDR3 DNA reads TGTGCCAGCAGCTCCCCTCGGGACGGATTGTTTTTT.

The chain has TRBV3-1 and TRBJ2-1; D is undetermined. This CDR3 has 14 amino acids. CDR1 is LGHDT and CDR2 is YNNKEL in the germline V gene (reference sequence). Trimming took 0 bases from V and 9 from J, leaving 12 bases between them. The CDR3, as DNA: TGTGCCAGCAGCCAAGATTCAGTGGGCGCTGAGCAGTTCTTC. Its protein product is CASSQDSVGAEQFF.

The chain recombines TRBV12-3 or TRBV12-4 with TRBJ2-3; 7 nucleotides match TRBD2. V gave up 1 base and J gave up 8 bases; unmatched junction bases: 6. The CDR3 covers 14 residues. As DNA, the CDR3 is TGTGCCAGCAGTTTAGGGGGGGGACTGGGTACGCAGTATTTT. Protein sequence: CASSLGGGLGTQYF.

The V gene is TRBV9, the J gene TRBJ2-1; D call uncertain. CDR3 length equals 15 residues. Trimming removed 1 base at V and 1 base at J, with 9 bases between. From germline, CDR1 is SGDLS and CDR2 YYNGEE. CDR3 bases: TGTGCCAGCAGCGTAAGTGGGCCGTCCTACAATGAGCAGTTCTTC. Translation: CASSVSGPSYNEQFF. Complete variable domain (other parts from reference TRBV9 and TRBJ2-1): DSGVTQTPKHLITATGQRVTLRCSPRSGDLSVYWYQQSLDQGLQFLIQYYNGEERAKGNILERFSAQQFPDLHSELNLSSLELGDSALYFCASSVSGPSYNEQFFGPGTRLTVL.

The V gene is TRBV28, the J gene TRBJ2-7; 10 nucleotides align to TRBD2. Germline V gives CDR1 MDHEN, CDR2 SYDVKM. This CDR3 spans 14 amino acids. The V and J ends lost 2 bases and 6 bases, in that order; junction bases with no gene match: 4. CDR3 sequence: CASSLLAGDSEQYF. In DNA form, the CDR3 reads TGTGCCAGCAGTTTACTAGCGGGAGACAGCGAGCAGTACTTC.

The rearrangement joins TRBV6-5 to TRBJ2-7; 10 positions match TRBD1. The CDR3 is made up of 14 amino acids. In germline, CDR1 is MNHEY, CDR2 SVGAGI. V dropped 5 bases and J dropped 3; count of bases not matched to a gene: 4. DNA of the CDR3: TGTGCCAGCAGTAACAGGGACAGGGGCTACGAGCAGTACTTC. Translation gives CASSNRDRGYEQYF.

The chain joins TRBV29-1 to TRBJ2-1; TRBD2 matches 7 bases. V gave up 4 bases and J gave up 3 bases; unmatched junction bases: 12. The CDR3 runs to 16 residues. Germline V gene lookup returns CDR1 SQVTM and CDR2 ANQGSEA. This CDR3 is CSVVKGAGEDYNEQFF. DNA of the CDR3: TGCAGCGTTGTAAAAGGGGCGGGAGAAGACTACAATGAGCAGTTCTTC.

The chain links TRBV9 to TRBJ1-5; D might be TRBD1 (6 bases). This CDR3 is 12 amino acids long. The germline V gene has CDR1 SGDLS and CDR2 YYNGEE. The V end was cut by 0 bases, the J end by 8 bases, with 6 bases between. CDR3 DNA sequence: TGTGCCAGCAGCGTAGAGGGGGAGCCCCAGCATTTT. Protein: CASSVEGEPQHF.

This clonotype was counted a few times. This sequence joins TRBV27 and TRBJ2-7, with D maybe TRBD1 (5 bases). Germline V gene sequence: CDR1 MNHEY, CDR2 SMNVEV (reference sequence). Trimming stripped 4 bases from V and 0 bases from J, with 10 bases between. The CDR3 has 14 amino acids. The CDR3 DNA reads TGTGCCAGCAGTTCCGACAGAGGCTCCTACGAGCAGTACTTC. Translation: CASSSDRGSYEQYF.

The CDR3 reads CASSLVHAGNEQFF. CDR3 in DNA: TGTGCCAGCAGCTTAGTTCATGCAGGAAATGAGCAGTTCTTC. The V call is TRBV11-1, the J call TRBJ2-1; D is undetermined. V was clipped by 1 base and J by 7 bases, with 11 bases between them. Looked up from germline, CDR1 is SGHAT and CDR2 is FQDESV (reference sequence). This CDR3 spans 14 amino acids.